This T cell receptor (beta chain) is from a study of blood T cells in healthy people across ages. There were healthy Caucasian individuals from Russia, aged about 6 to 100, serving as donors. The total RNA that was extracted per sample amounted to at least 5 micrograms. This clonotype was recorded a few times. Its antigen is undetermined. Study outcomes and limitations: Diversity was higher, and naive CD4+ cells more numerous, in long-lived donors than in aged donors.

This CDR3 spans 14 amino acids. Germline CDR1 and CDR2: DFQATT and SNEGSKA (reference sequence). The V segment lost 4 bases and the J segment 4 bases; nucleotides outside the gene matches: 9. Using a J-beta primer mix together with a sample-barcoded 5' primer, a second PCR was run for roughly 6 to 11 cycles. From each sample, at least 3 million paired-end reads containing CDR3 were obtained. Each CDR3 protein gets one entry after TCRdb re-called the 5' RACE reads with MiXCR. This table holds fewer than 2,000,000 distinct CDR3 sequences, roughly two fifths found once. V is TRBV20-1 and J is TRBJ1-2; TRBD1 agrees at 7 bases. Input material: blood. This sequence was found in a human donor in good health. The CDR3 here is CSAITGTEVYGYTF. The CDR3, as DNA: TGCAGTGCTATCACCGGGACAGAGGTCTATGGCTACACCTTC.